These T cell receptor beta chains were read from a single sample in a study of shared clonotypes between healthy human individuals. The repertoire was sequenced with immunoSEQ multiplex PCR; TCRdb's copy has only in-frame clones and lacks some. The table has about 2.1 million clones, approximately 92% seen once. The sequenced sample consisted of naive CD8+ T cells from PBMCs. Every receptor here comes from a young man in good health. Some clones in this sample may be carry-over from other donors' samples. Each CDR3 is given with its conserved first and last residue. A D gene is named only where the DNA matches it firmly. Part of the rows lack a size; the others show once, few, many or a class for expanded clones.

NA,TRBV27,NA,TRBJ2-7,CASSVAGPTYEQYF,TGTGCCAGCAGCGTGGCGGGACCCACCTACGAGCAGTACTTC
NA,TRBV9,TRBD1,TRBJ1-1,CASSEPSSRDSTEAFF,TGTGCCAGCAGCGAACCCTCATCTAGGGACAGCACTGAAGCTTTCTTT
NA,TRBV28,TRBD2,TRBJ2-7,CASFSGRYLDEQYF,TGTGCCAGTTTTAGCGGGAGGTATCTGGACGAGCAGTACTTC
NA,TRBV19,TRBD1,TRBJ2-1,CASRDRVINEQFF,TGTGCCAGTAGAGACAGGGTTATCAATGAGCAGTTCTTC
NA,TRBV27,TRBD1,TRBJ1-5,CASSSDRTGVGQPQHF,TGTGCCAGCAGTTCTGATCGAACAGGGGTCGGCCAGCCCCAGCATTTT
few,TRBV30,NA,TRBJ1-1,CAWTTGNPNEAFF,TGTGCCTGGACAACAGGCAACCCAAATGAAGCTTTCTTT
NA,TRBV4-1,TRBD2,TRBJ2-7,CASSQLAGSYEQYF,TGCGCCAGCAGCCAACTAGCGGGATCTTACGAGCAGTACTTC
NA,TRBV10-3,NA,TRBJ2-2,CAISRILGENTGELFF,TGTGCCATCAGCCGAATATTAGGGGAGAACACCGGGGAGCTGTTTTTT
NA,TRBV15,NA,TRBJ1-2,CATSRDPTTGTIKDYGYTF,TGTGCCACCAGCAGAGATCCGACGACAGGCACCATAAAGGACTATGGCTACACCTTC
NA,TRBV4-1,TRBD2,TRBJ2-7,CASRHSVSGGRAYEQYF,TGCGCCAGCAGACATTCCGTGTCGGGCGGGAGGGCCTACGAGCAGTACTTC
NA,TRBV27,NA,TRBJ1-5,CASSSPGGSNQPQHF,TGTGCCAGCAGTTCCCCAGGCGGGAGCAATCAGCCCCAGCATTTT
NA,TRBV5-5,TRBD2,TRBJ2-7,CASSLEGGYSYEQYF,TGTGCCAGCAGCTTAGAGGGAGGGTACTCCTACGAGCAGTACTTC
NA,TRBV19,NA,TRBJ1-5,CASSTAGDQPQHF,TGTGCCAGTAGTACAGCAGGGGATCAGCCCCAGCATTTT
NA,TRBV2,TRBD1,TRBJ1-5,CASSNRDRPFQPQHF,TGTGCCAGCAGCAACCGGGACAGACCATTCCAGCCCCAGCATTTT
NA,TRBV14,NA,TRBJ2-2,CASSPTGGNTGELFF,TGTGCCAGCAGCCCTACAGGCGGGAACACCGGGGAGCTGTTTTTT
NA,TRBV18,NA,TRBJ2-1,CASSPLRRDEQFF,TGTGCCAGCTCACCCCTCAGGCGGGATGAGCAGTTCTTC
NA,TRBV2,NA,TRBJ2-1,CASTGAGLTYNEQFF,TGTGCCAGCACTGGGGCCGGACTAACCTACAATGAGCAGTTCTTC
NA,TRBV27,TRBD1,TRBJ2-1,CASSWQGAREQFF,TGTGCCAGCAGTTGGCAGGGGGCGCGTGAGCAGTTCTTC
NA,TRBV11-2,NA,TRBJ2-1,CASSKPGVPYNEQFF,TGTGCCAGCAGCAAACCCGGGGTGCCCTACAATGAGCAGTTCTTC
NA,TRBV5-1,NA,TRBJ1-3,CASSGGRRDTIYF,TGCGCCAGCAGCGGGGGACGGCGGGACACCATATATTTT
NA,TRBV7-9,TRBD2,TRBJ2-1,CASSPPVAGGPAYNEQFF,TGTGCCAGCAGCCCCCCGGTAGCGGGAGGGCCAGCCTACAATGAGCAGTTCTTC
NA,TRBV7-9,NA,TRBJ1-2,CASSFPQVSNYGYTF,TGTGCCAGCAGCTTTCCACAGGTCTCTAACTATGGCTACACCTTC
NA,TRBV28,NA,TRBJ2-5,CASSLGSGPERQETQYF,TGTGCCAGCAGTTTGGGATCAGGGCCGGAACGCCAAGAGACCCAGTACTTC
NA,TRBV7-9,NA,TRBJ1-1,CASRAPGQSNTEAFF,TGTGCCAGTCGCGCTCCCGGGCAATCGAACACTGAAGCTTTCTTT
NA,TRBV2,TRBD1,TRBJ2-7,CASRDRVLYEQYF,TGTGCCAGCCGGGACAGGGTCCTCTACGAGCAGTACTTC
NA,TRBV7-8,NA,TRBJ2-5,CASSRHEEGYQETQYF,TGTGCCAGCAGCCGACACGAGGAGGGATACCAAGAGACCCAGTACTTC